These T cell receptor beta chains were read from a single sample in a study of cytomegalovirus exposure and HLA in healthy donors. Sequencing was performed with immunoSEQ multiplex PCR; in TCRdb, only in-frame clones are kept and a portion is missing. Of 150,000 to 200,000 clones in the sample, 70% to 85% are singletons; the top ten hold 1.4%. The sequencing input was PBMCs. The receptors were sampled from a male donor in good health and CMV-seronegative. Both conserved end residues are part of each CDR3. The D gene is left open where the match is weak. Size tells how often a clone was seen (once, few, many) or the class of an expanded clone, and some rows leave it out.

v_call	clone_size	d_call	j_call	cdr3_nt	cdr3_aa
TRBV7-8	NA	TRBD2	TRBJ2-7	TGTGCCGGCAGCTTAGAGGTAGCGGGGTCTTACGAGCAGTACTTC	CAGSLEVAGSYEQYF
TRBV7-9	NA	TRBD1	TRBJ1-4	TGTTCCAGCAGCTCTTGGGACAGGGAGGGTGAAAAACTGTTTTTT	CSSSSWDREGEKLFF
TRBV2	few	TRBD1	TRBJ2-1	TGTGCCAGCAGGTCAGGGACAGGGAGCTACAATGAGCAGTTCTTC	CASRSGTGSYNEQFF
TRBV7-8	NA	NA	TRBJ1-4	TGTGCCAGCAGCCTTCCGGGACATTTTGAAAAACTGTTTTTT	CASSLPGHFEKLFF
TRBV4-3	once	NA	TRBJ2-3	TGCGCCAGCAGCCAAGATGACTATGACACAGATACGCAGTATTTT	CASSQDDYDTDTQYF
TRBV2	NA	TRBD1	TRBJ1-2	TGTGCCAGCACCAGAACCGGGACAGGCAACTATGGCTACACCTTC	CASTRTGTGNYGYTF
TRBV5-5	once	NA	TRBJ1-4	TGTGCCAGCAGCTTGGTGGGGGGTGAAAAACTGTTTTTT	CASSLVGGEKLFF
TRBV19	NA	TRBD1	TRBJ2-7	TGTGCCAGTAGTACGCGACAGGGTAGCTACGAGCAGTACTTC	CASSTRQGSYEQYF
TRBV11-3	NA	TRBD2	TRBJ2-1	TGTGCCAGCAGCTTAGTTAGCGGGAGCACTGAGCAGTTCTTC	CASSLVSGSTEQFF
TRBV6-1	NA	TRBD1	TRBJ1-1	TGTGCCAGCTATAGGGGGCAGGCGAACACTGAAGCTTTCTTT	CASYRGQANTEAFF
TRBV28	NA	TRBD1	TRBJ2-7	TGTGCCAGCAGTTCGTCGGGGACAGGGAACTACGAGCAGTACTTC	CASSSSGTGNYEQYF
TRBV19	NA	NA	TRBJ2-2	TGTGCCAGTAGTAAACAGGCTATCACCGGGGAGCTGTTTTTT	CASSKQAITGELFF
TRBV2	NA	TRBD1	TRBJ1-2	TGTGCCAGCAGATCTAGGACAGGGTGGTTAGGCTACACCTTC	CASRSRTGWLGYTF
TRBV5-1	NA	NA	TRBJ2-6	TGCGCCAGCAGCACGACAATCTCTGGGGCCAACGTCCTGACTTTC	CASSTTISGANVLTF
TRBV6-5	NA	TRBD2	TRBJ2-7	TGTGCCAGCAGTTACGGGGGGACTAGCGGGGCCGAGCAGTACTTC	CASSYGGTSGAEQYF
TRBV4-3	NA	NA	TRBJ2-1	TGCGCCAGCAGCCATAGCACCCAAGAGGGGGATGAGCAGTTCTTC	CASSHSTQEGDEQFF
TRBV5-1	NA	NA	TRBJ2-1	TGCGCCAGCGGTGTTGGGCTTCCCGGGACTTTTAAGGCGGATGAGCAGTTCTTC	CASGVGLPGTFKADEQFF
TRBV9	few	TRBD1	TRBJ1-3	TGTGCCAGCAGCGGGGGGACAGGGGATAGAGGCTCTGGAAACACCATATATTTT	CASSGGTGDRGSGNTIYF
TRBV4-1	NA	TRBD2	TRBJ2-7	TGCGCCAGCAGCCCACTAGCGTTCTACGAGCAGTACTTC	CASSPLAFYEQYF
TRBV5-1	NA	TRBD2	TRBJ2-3	TGCGCCAGCAGTCCGGGGGGGGACACAGATACGCAGTATTTT	CASSPGGDTDTQYF
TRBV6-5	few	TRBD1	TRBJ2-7	TGTGCCAGCAGTTACGACAGGGCACACGAGCAGTACTTC	CASSYDRAHEQYF
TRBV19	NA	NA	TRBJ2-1	TGTGCCAGTAGTATGGTAGGGAGCTCCTACAATGAGCAGTTCTTC	CASSMVGSSYNEQFF
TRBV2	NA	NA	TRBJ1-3	TGTGCCAGCAGAAGTAGGGGAACTGGAAACACCATATATTTT	CASRSRGTGNTIYF
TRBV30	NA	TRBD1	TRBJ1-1	TGTGCCCGATTGCTAGGGGGCAGGGCTGAAGCTTTCTTT	CARLLGGRAEAFF
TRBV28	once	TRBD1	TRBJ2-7	TGTGCCAGCAACCTTGGGGGACAGACCTTACACGAGCAGTACTTC	CASNLGGQTLHEQYF
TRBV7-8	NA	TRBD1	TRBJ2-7	TGTGCCAGCAGCTACGACAGGGGAACCTACGAGCAGTACTTC	CASSYDRGTYEQYF
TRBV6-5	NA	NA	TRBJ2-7	TGTGCCAGCAGTTACGAAGAGGGTTACGAGCAGTACTTC	CASSYEEGYEQYF
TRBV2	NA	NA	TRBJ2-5	TGTGCCAGCAGAGGGGACACCCAAGAGACCCAGTACTTC	CASRGDTQETQYF
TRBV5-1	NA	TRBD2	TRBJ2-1	TGCGCCAGCAGCTCCGGACTAGCGGGAGGGTCAAGGGAGCAGTTCTTC	CASSSGLAGGSREQFF
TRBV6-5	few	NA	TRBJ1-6	TGTGCCAGCAGTTACTCGGGCCGAAATTCACCCCTCCACTTT	CASSYSGRNSPLHF
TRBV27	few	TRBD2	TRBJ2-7	TGTGCCAGCAGTACGGGACTAGCGGGAGTAAGGGGGAGCGAGCAGTACTTC	CASSTGLAGVRGSEQYF
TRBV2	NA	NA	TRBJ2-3	TGTGCCAGCAGTGAAGAAAGAAGGTGGAGGGGCGACACAGATACGCAGTATTTT	CASSEERRWRGDTDTQYF
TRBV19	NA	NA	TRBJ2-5	TGTGCCAGTAGTTTGAGGGCAGGACCGGAGACCCAGTACTTC	CASSLRAGPETQYF
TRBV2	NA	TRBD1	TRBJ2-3	TGTGCCAGCAGGAAGGACAGGGGCAACACAGATACGCAGTATTTT	CASRKDRGNTDTQYF
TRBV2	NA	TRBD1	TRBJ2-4	TGTGCCAGATCCCGGACAGGGGACAAAAACATTCAGTACTTC	CARSRTGDKNIQYF
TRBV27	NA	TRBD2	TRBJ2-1	TGTGCCAGCAGTGATAGCGGGGCGGGGAATGAGCAGTTCTTC	CASSDSGAGNEQFF
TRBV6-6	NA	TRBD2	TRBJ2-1	TGTGCCAGCACCCCGCGGGGGGCGCGAGGGAATGAGCAGTTCTTC	CASTPRGARGNEQFF